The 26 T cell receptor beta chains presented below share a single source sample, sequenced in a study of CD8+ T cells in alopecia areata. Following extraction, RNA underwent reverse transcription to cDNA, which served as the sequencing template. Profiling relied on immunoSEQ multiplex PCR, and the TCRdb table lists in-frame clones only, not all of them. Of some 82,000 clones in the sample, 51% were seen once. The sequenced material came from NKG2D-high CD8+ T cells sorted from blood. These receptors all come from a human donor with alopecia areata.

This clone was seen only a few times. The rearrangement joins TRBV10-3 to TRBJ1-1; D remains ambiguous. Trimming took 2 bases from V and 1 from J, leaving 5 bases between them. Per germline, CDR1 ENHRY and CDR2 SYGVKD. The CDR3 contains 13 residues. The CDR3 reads CAISEARNTEAFF. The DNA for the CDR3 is TGTGCCATCAGTGAGGCTCGGAACACTGAAGCTTTCTTT.

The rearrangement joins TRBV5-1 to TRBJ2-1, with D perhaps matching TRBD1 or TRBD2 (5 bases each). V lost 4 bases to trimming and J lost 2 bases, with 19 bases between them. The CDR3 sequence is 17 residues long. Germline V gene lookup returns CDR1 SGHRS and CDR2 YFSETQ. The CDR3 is CASSPQLPGPTYNEQFF. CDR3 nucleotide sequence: TGCGCCAGCAGCCCCCAACTACCGGGACCAACCTACAATGAGCAGTTCTTC.

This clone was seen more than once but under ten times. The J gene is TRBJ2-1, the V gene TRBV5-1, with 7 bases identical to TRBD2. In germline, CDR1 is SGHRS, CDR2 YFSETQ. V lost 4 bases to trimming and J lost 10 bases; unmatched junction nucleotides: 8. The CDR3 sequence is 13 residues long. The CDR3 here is CASSVVRGDEQFF. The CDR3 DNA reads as TGCGCCAGCAGCGTCGTTCGGGGGGACGAGCAGTTCTTC. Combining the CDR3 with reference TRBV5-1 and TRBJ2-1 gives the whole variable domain KAGVTQTPRYLIKTRGQQVTLSCSPISGHRSVSWYQQTPGQGLQFLFEYFSETQRNKGNFPGRFSGRQFSNSRSEMNVSTLELGDSALYLCASSVVRGDEQFFGPGTRLTVL.

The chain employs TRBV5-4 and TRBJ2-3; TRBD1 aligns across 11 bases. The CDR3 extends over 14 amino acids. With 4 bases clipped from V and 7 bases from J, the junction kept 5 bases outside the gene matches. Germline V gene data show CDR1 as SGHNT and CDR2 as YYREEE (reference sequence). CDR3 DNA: TGTGCCAGCAGCCCCGGACAGGGGGCAAATACGCAGTATTTT. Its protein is CASSPGQGANTQYF.

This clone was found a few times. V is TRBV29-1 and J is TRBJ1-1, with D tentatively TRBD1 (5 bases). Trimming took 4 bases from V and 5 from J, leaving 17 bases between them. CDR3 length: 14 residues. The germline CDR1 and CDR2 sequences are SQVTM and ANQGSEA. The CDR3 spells CSVVPAGKGTEAFF. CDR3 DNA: TGCAGCGTTGTCCCGGCAGGGAAGGGGACTGAAGCTTTCTTT.

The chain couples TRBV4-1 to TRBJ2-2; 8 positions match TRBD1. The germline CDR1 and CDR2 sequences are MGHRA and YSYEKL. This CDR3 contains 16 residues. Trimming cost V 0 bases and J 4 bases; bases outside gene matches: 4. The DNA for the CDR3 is TGCGCCAGCAGCCAAGACACAGGGGGGAGCACCGGGGAGCTGTTTTTT. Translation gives CASSQDTGGSTGELFF.

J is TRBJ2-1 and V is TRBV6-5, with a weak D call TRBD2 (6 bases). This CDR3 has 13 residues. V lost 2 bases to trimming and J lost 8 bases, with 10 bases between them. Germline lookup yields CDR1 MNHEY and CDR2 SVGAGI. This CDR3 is CASSYAGTDEQFF. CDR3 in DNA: TGTGCCAGCAGTTACGCGGGAACGGATGAGCAGTTCTTC.

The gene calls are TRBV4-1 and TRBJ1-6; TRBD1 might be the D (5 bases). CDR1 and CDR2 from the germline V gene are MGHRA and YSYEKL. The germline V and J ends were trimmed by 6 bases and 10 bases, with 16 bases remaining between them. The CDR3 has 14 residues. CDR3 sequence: CASSRLQEQSPLHF. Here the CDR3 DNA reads TGCGCCAGCAGTCGCTTACAGGAACAGTCACCCCTCCACTTT.

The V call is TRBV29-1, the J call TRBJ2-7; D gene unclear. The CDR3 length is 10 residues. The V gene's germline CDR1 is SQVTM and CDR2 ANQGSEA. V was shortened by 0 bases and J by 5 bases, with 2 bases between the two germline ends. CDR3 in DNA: TGCAGCGTTGAAGATCACGAGCAGTACTTC. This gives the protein CSVEDHEQYF.

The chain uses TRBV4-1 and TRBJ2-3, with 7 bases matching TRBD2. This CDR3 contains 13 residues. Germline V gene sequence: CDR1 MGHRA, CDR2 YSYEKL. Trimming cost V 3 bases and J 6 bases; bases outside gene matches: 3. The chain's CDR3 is CASSQAGEDTQYF. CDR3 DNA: TGCGCCAGCAGCCAGGCGGGGGAGGATACGCAGTATTTT.

The CDR3 reads CASSFLRQGDTEAFF. DNA for the CDR3: TGTGCCAGCAGCTTTCTTAGACAGGGGGACACTGAAGCTTTCTTT. V is TRBV7-9 and J is TRBJ1-1; 9 bases line up with TRBD1. The CDR3 is 15 amino acids. The J segment lost 3 bases and the V segment lost 3 bases, leaving 5 bases of the junction unmatched. CDR1 SEHNR and CDR2 FQNEAQ come from the germline V gene (reference sequence).

CDR3 bases: TGTGCCAGCAGTTTTTCCAGGGCGATATCCTACGAGCAGTACTTC. Translation: CASSFSRAISYEQYF. The rearrangement uses TRBV28 and TRBJ2-7; possible D gene TRBD1, 5 bases. The germline gives CDR1 MDHEN, CDR2 SYDVKM. The CDR3 has 15 amino acids. The ends were cut back, 3 bases at V and 1 base at J, with 13 bases in the middle.

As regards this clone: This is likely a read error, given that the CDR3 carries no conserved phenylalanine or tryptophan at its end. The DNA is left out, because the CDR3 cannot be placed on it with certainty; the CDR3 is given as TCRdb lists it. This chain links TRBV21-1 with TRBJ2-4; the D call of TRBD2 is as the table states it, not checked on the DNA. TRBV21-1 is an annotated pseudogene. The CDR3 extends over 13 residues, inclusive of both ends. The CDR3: CASRTGTSGTTPA.

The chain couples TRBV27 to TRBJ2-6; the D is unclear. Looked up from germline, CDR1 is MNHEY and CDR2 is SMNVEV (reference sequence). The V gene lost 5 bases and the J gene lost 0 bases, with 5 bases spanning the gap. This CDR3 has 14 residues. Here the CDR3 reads CASSAYSGANVLTF. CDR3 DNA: TGTGCCAGCAGTGCATACTCTGGGGCCAACGTCCTGACTTTC.

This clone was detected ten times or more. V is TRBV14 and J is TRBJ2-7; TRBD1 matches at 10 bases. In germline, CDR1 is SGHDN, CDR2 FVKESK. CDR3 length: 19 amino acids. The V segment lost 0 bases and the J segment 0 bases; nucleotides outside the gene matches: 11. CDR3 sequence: CASSQDRDRGRPSSYEQYF. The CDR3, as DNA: TGTGCCAGCAGCCAAGACCGGGACAGGGGCCGCCCCAGCTCCTACGAGCAGTACTTC.

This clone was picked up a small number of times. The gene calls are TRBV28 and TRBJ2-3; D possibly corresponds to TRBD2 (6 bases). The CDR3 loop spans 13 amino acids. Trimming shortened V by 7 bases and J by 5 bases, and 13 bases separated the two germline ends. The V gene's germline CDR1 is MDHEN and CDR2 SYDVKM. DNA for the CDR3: TGTGCCAGCAAACGGGACTTCAAAGATACGCAGTATTTT. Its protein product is CASKRDFKDTQYF.

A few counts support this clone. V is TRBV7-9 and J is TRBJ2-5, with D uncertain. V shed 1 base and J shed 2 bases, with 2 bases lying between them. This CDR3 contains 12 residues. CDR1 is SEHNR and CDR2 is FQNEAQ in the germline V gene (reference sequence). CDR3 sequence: CASSLGQETQYF. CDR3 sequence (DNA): TGTGCCAGCAGCTTAGGGCAAGAGACCCAGTACTTC.

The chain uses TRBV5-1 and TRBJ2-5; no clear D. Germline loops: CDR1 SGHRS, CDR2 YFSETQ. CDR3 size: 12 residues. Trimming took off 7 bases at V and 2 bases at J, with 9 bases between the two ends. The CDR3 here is CASRARQETQYF. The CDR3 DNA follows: TGCGCCAGCCGGGCCAGACAAGAGACCCAGTACTTC.

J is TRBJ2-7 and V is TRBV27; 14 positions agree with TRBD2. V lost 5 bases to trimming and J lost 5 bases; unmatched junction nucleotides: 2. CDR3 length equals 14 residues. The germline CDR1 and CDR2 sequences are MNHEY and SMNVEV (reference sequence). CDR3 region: CASSRGLAGDEQYF. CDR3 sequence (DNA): TGTGCCAGCAGTAGGGGACTAGCGGGAGACGAGCAGTACTTC.

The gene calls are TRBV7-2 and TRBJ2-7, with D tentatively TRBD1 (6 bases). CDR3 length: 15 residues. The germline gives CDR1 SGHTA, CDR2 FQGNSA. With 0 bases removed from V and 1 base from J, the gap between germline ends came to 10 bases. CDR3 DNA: TGTGCCAGCAGCTTAGCTGGGACACCTTCCTACGAGCAGTACTTC. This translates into CASSLAGTPSYEQYF. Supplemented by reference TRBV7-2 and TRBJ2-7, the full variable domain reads GAGVSQSPSNKVTEKGKDVELRCDPISGHTALYWYRQSLGQGLEFLIYFQGNSAPDKSGLPSDRFSAERTGGSVSTLTIQRTQQEDSAVYLCASSLAGTPSYEQYFGPGTRLTVT.

The CDR3 sequence is CASFSLGSTDTQYF. CDR3 DNA sequence: TGTGCCAGCTTCAGTCTGGGATCGACAGATACGCAGTATTTT. This chain uses TRBV2 with TRBJ2-3; unclear D gene. V was shortened by 8 bases and J by 3 bases, with 15 bases between the two germline ends. Germline V gene data show CDR1 as SNHLY and CDR2 as FYNNEI. The CDR3 is 14 residues long.

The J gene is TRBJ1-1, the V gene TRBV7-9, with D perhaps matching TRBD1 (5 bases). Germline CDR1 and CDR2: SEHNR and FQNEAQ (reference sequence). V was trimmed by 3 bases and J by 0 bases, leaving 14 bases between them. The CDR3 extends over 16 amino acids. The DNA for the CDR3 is TGTGCCAGCAGCTTCAATCTGACAGACATGAACACTGAAGCTTTCTTT. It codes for CASSFNLTDMNTEAFF.

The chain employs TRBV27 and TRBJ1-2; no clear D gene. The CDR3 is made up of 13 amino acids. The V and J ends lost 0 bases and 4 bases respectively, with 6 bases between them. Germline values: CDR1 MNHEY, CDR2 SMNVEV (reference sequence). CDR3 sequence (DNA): TGTGCCAGCAGTTTATCTCCAGTCTATGGCTACACCTTC. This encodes CASSLSPVYGYTF.

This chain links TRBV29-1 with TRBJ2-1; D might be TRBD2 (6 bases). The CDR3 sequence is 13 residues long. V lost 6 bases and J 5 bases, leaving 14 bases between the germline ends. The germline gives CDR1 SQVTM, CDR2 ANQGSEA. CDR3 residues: CSVMEGTDNEQFF. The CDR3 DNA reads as TGCAGCGTGATGGAGGGGACCGACAATGAGCAGTTCTTC.

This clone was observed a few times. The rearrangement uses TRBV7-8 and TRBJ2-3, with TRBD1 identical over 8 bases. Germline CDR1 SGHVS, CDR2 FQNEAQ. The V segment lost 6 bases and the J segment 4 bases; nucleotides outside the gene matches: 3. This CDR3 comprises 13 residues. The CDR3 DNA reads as TGTGCCAGCAGTGGACAGGGATCAGATACGCAGTATTTT. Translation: CASSGQGSDTQYF. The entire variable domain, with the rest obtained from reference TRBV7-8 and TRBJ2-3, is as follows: GAGVSQSPRYKVAKRGQDVALRCDPISGHVSLFWYQQALGQGPEFLTYFQNEAQLDKSGLPSDRFFAERPEGSVSTLKIQRTQQEDSAVYLCASSGQGSDTQYFGPGTRLTVL.

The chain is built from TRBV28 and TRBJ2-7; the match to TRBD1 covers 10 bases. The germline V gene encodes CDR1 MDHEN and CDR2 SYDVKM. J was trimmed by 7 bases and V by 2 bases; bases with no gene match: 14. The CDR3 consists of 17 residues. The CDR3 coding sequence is TGTGCCAGCAGTTTACCGATGTCCGGGACAGGGGCGGAAGAGCAGTACTTC. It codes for CASSLPMSGTGAEEQYF.